This entry describes one T cell receptor beta chain. The target antigen is unknown. The data belong to a study of cytomegalovirus exposure and HLA in healthy donors. The study, taken as a whole, reports: The tendency of first-cohort TCR clusters to co-occur in the 120 or so validation repertoires was the finding of a later analysis. Rare TCR sequences dominated, though some public TCRs recurred in many donors.

Germline V gene sequence: CDR1 SGDLS, CDR2 YYNGEE. The germline V and J ends were trimmed by 3 bases and 0 bases, with 10 bases remaining between them. The CDR3 extends over 16 amino acids. The assay was immunoSEQ multiplex PCR, and TCRdb's table has in-frame clones only and misses some. This table holds some 250,000 clones, around 90% found once. Sequenced: PBMCs. The receptor was derived from a woman aged 18 to 35 in good health and CMV-seronegative. The chain combines TRBV9 with TRBJ1-6; D unclear. CDR3 protein: CASSAKGSSYNSPLHF. CDR3 DNA sequence: TGTGCCAGCAGCGCAAAAGGGAGCTCCTATAATTCACCCCTCCACTTT.